What follows describes a single T cell receptor beta chain. Germline V lookup: CDR1 LGHDT, CDR2 YNNKEL (reference sequence). CDR3 length: 14 amino acids. Trimming cost V 4 bases and J 4 bases; bases outside gene matches: 3. RNA amounts of 0.5 to 1 ug underwent reverse transcription with random hexamers. TCRdb itself ran the immunoSEQ multiplex PCR reads through MiXCR, one entry per CDR3 protein. The repertoire holds fewer than 200,000 distinct CDR3 sequences, with 94% as singletons. The sample originates from a study of CD8 T cells in Susac syndrome. The chain couples TRBV3-1 to TRBJ1-1, with TRBD1 matching 10 bases. Sequenced: CD4+ T cells from PBMCs. This receptor was identified in a human donor with Susac syndrome. Written as DNA, the CDR3 is TGTGCCAGCAGCCCCGGACAGGGGGGCACTGAAGCTTTCTTT. Translation gives CASSPGQGGTEAFF.